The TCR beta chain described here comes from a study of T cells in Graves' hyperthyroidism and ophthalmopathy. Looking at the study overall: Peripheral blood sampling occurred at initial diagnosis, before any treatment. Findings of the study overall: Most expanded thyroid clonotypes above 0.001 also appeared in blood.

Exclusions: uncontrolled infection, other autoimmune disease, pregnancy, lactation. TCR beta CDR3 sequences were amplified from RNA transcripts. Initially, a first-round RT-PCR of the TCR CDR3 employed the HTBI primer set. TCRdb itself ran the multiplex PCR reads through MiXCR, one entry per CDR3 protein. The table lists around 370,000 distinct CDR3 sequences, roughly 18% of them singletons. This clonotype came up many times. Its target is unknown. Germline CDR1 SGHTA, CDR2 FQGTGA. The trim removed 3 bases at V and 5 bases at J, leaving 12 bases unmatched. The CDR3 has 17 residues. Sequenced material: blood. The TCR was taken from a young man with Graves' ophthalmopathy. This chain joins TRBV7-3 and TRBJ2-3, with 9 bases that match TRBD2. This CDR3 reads CASSLAASGAEGDTQYF. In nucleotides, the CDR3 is TGTGCCAGCAGCTTGGCGGCTAGCGGGGCAGAGGGAGATACGCAGTATTTT.